The next 17 T cell receptor beta chains were all read from a single sample in a study of OX40 agonist ivuxolimab in advanced cancers. Sequencing was performed with immunoSEQ multiplex PCR; in TCRdb, only in-frame clones are kept and a portion is missing. The sample records 42,000 or so clones, roughly nine tenths being singletons. The source material was CD4+ or CD8+ T cells sorted from blood, sampled in a trial of the OX40 agonist ivuxolimab. All receptors come from an adult with an advanced solid tumor such as melanoma, head and neck, liver or kidney cancer.

The gene calls are TRBV9 and TRBJ1-3; TRBD1 agrees at 7 bases. The V and J ends lost 4 bases and 0 bases, in that order; junction bases with no gene match: 4. The germline V gene encodes CDR1 SGDLS and CDR2 YYNGEE. CDR3 length equals 15 residues. CDR3 protein: CASSLSGGSGNTIYF. The CDR3 bases are TGTGCCAGCAGCCTTTCAGGGGGCTCTGGAAACACCATATATTTT. Full variable domain (missing parts from reference TRBV9 and TRBJ1-3): DSGVTQTPKHLITATGQRVTLRCSPRSGDLSVYWYQQSLDQGLQFLIQYYNGEERAKGNILERFSAQQFPDLHSELNLSSLELGDSALYFCASSLSGGSGNTIYFGEGSWLTVV.

The rearrangement joins TRBV7-2 to TRBJ2-6; the match to TRBD1 covers 10 bases. V lost 4 bases, J lost 0 bases, and 9 bases stayed unmatched. The CDR3 totals 19 residues. CDR1 is SGHTA, CDR2 FQGNSA, per germline. CDR3 sequence reads: CASSYPGTGDTSGANVLTF. CDR3 nucleotides: TGTGCCAGCAGCTACCCCGGGACAGGGGACACCTCTGGGGCCAACGTCCTGACTTTC.

CDR3 coding DNA: TGCGCCAGCAGCCCCGGGACAGCCTACGAGCAGTACTTC. It specifies CASSPGTAYEQYF. V gene TRBV5-1 combines with J gene TRBJ2-7; 7 nucleotides line up with TRBD1. The CDR3 contains 13 residues. V lost 4 bases and J lost 2; bases outside the gene matches: 3. Germline V CDR1 and CDR2: SGHRS, YFSETQ.

The rearrangement uses TRBV12-5 and TRBJ1-1; D remains unclear. Germline CDR1 LGHNT, CDR2 FRNRAP. Trimming pared 7 bases from V and 3 bases from J, leaving 15 bases between. The CDR3 runs to 14 residues. CDR3 protein: CASDLQGRDTEAFF. The DNA of the CDR3 is TGTGCTAGTGACCTTCAAGGAAGGGACACTGAAGCTTTCTTT.

The CDR3, as DNA: TGCAGCGTTGTAAGGACGGCCTATGGCTACACCTTC. This translates into CSVVRTAYGYTF. The rearrangement uses TRBV29-1 and TRBJ1-2; D not resolved. The CDR3 runs 12 residues. Looked up from germline, CDR1 is SQVTM and CDR2 is ANQGSEA. V was shortened by 4 bases and J by 4 bases, with 10 bases between the two germline ends.

The rearrangement links TRBV10-3 to TRBJ1-2; 7 bases match TRBD1. Losses at the gene ends were 6 bases for V and 7 bases for J; bases not matched to a gene: 17. Germline values: CDR1 ENHRY, CDR2 SYGVKD. The length of the CDR3 is 16 residues. This chain's CDR3 is CAIRKLAGTESGGYTF. CDR3 bases: TGTGCCATCAGAAAACTTGCCGGGACAGAAAGCGGTGGCTACACCTTC.

The chain joins TRBV9 to TRBJ2-5; TRBD2 aligns across 10 bases. The CDR3 runs 15 residues. CDR1 and CDR2 (germline): SGDLS, YYNGEE. The trim removed 4 bases at V and 1 base at J, leaving 4 bases unmatched. In DNA form, the CDR3 reads TGTGCCAGCAGCCCAGTAGCGGGGGGCCAAGAGACCCAGTACTTC. It translates to CASSPVAGGQETQYF.

V is TRBV10-3 and J is TRBJ1-4; D ambiguous. The CDR3 is 13 residues long. The germline CDR1 and CDR2 sequences are ENHRY and SYGVKD. Trimming removed 0 bases at V and 8 bases at J, with 7 bases between. CDR3 DNA sequence: TGTGCCATCAGTGAGTCGGGCCCGGAAAAACTGTTTTTT. Translating it yields CAISESGPEKLFF.

The chain recombines TRBV5-1 with TRBJ2-7; D may correspond to TRBD1 or TRBD2 (5 bases each). The V end lost 0 bases, the J end lost 3 bases, and 10 bases lay between the germline ends. The V gene's germline CDR1 is SGHRS and CDR2 YFSETQ. The CDR3 contains 14 residues. CDR3 sequence reads: CASSLGGVSYEQYF. The CDR3 bases are TGCGCCAGCAGCTTGGGAGGGGTTAGCTACGAGCAGTACTTC.

V is TRBV4-1 and J is TRBJ2-3; 12 bases align to TRBD2. The ends lost 3 bases at V and 4 bases at J; junction bases unmatched: 2. The CDR3 totals 15 residues. Looked up from germline, CDR1 is MGHRA and CDR2 is YSYEKL. The chain's CDR3 is CASSHRLAGADTQYF. CDR3 DNA: TGCGCCAGCAGCCACAGACTAGCGGGGGCAGATACGCAGTATTTT.

A word on this clone: At one end the junction does not follow the germline gene, possibly because of a read error. The genes are TRBV15 and TRBJ1-2; the D is unclear. The CDR3 runs 14 residues. The germline gives CDR1 LNHNV, CDR2 YYDKDF (reference sequence). The CDR3 here is CATGRDRMGFGYTF. The CDR3 bases are TGTGCCACCGGCAGAGACCGGATGGGTTTTGGCTACACCTTC.

This clone was counted a single time. This chain joins TRBV19 and TRBJ1-4, with TRBD1 matching 9 bases. Trimming took 8 bases from V and 5 from J; bases not matched to a gene: 3. The CDR3 is 13 amino acids. CDR1 and CDR2 (germline): LNHDA, SQIVND (reference sequence). The CDR3 DNA reads TGTGCCAGTCACAGGGGGCTAAATGAAAAACTGTTTTTT. It codes for CASHRGLNEKLFF.

This chain links TRBV5-5 with TRBJ1-3; D is uncertain. Trimming removed 3 bases from V and 0 bases from J, with 10 bases in between. Germline CDR1 and CDR2: SGHKS and YYEKEE (reference sequence). The CDR3 runs to 15 residues. The CDR3 sequence is CASSSTVYSGNTIYF. CDR3 coding DNA: TGTGCCAGCAGCTCGACCGTCTACTCTGGAAACACCATATATTTT.

This clone was seen a handful of times. The rearrangement joins TRBV7-8 to TRBJ2-5, with D possibly matching TRBD1 (5 bases). In germline, CDR1 is SGHVS, CDR2 FQNEAQ. Trimming removed 5 bases from V and 9 bases from J, with 13 bases in between. This CDR3 spans 12 amino acids. The CDR3 spells CASSDSSGSQYF. For the CDR3, the DNA is TGTGCCAGCAGCGACAGCTCAGGGTCCCAGTACTTC.

This clone was observed a few times. CDR3 region: CASSPGTSGELFF. For the CDR3, the DNA is TGTGCCAGCAGCCCAGGGACATCCGGGGAGCTGTTTTTT. The V gene is TRBV5-4, the J gene TRBJ2-2; tentative D call: TRBD1 (6 bases). CDR1 and CDR2 from the germline V gene are SGHNT and YYREEE (reference sequence). CDR3 length equals 13 residues. V was shortened by 4 bases and J by 6 bases, with 10 bases between the two germline ends.

V gene TRBV9 combines with J gene TRBJ2-3; tentative D call: TRBD2 (5 bases). CDR3 length: 15 amino acids. Per germline, CDR1 SGDLS and CDR2 YYNGEE. Trimming took 4 bases from V and 2 from J, leaving 14 bases between them. As DNA, the CDR3 is TGTGCCAGCAGCCCAAGAGGGCTAGTCACAGATACGCAGTATTTT. It specifies CASSPRGLVTDTQYF. Supplemented by reference TRBV9 and TRBJ2-3, the full variable domain reads DSGVTQTPKHLITATGQRVTLRCSPRSGDLSVYWYQQSLDQGLQFLIQYYNGEERAKGNILERFSAQQFPDLHSELNLSSLELGDSALYFCASSPRGLVTDTQYFGPGTRLTVL.

The chain joins TRBV7-3 to TRBJ2-1; TRBD1 agrees at 8 bases. The CDR3 is made up of 14 amino acids. Germline-derived CDR1 and CDR2 are SGHTA and FQGTGA. J was trimmed by 5 bases and V by 4 bases; bases with no gene match: 4. CDR3 nucleotide sequence: TGTGCCAGCAGCTCGGACAGGGCAAACAATGAGCAGTTCTTC. Translation: CASSSDRANNEQFF.